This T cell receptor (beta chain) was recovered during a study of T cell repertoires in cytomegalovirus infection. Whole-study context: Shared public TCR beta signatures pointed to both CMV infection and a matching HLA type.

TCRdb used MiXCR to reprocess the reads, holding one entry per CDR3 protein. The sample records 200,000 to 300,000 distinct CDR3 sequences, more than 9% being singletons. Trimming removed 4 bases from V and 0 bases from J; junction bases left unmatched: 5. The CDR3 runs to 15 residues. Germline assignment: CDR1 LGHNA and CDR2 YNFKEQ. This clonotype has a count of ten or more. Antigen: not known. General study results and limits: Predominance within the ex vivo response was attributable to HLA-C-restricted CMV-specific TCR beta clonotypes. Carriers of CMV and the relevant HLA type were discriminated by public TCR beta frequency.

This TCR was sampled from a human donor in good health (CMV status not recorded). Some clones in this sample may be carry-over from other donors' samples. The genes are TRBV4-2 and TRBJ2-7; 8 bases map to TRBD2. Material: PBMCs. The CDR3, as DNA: TGTGCCAGCAGCCGCGGGGGGACAACCTCCTACGAGCAGTACTTC. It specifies CASSRGGTTSYEQYF.